The 28 T cell receptor beta chains listed next were all sequenced from one sample in a study of Ad26.COV2.S vaccination and SARS-CoV-2 variants. Treatment given: over 15 received Ad26.COV2.S at low or high dose, single or two shots; roughly five received placebo; per-sample allocation not given. Specimen acquisition occurred on day 63 following the initial vaccine or placebo injection. Here immunoSEQ multiplex PCR was the method, and the copy in TCRdb shows in-frame clones only, minus some. Of around 300,000 clones listed, approximately 87% are singletons. The sample in question was peripheral blood, obtained in a trial of Ad26.COV2.S vaccine versus placebo. The source is a person between 18 and 65 years old who received the Ad26.COV2.S COVID-19 vaccine or a placebo.

V gene TRBV5-4 combines with J gene TRBJ2-1; 12 nucleotides agree with TRBD2. This CDR3 region has 17 residues. V dropped 0 bases and J dropped 6; count of bases not matched to a gene: 7. Germline V CDR1 and CDR2: SGHNT, YYREEE (reference sequence). The CDR3 loop reads CASSLGLAGGARNEQFF. The CDR3 nucleotides are TGTGCCAGCAGCTTGGGGCTAGCGGGAGGGGCGCGCAATGAGCAGTTCTTC.

The genes are TRBV10-3 and TRBJ1-1; 8 bases line up with TRBD1. This CDR3 contains 13 residues. Germline CDR1 ENHRY, CDR2 SYGVKD. V was clipped by 6 bases and J by 5 bases; unmatched bases: 5. As DNA, the CDR3 is TGTGCCATCAGGGGAGACAGGGGTACTGAAGCTTTCTTT. Translated: CAIRGDRGTEAFF.

This clone was counted between two and nine times. The genes are TRBV2 and TRBJ2-5; tentatively, D is TRBD2 (6 bases). The V end lost 5 bases, the J end lost 5 bases, and 21 bases lay between the germline ends. Germline-derived CDR1 and CDR2 are SNHLY and FYNNEI. CDR3 length equals 16 residues. The CDR3 coding sequence is TGTGCCAGCAGTCCCGAGCTCCCCTTCGGAGGGGAGACCCAGTACTTC. This gives the protein CASSPELPFGGETQYF.

This sequence joins TRBV9 and TRBJ1-3; no firm D call. Germline V gene data show CDR1 as SGDLS and CDR2 as YYNGEE. V lost 0 bases, J lost 1 base, and 5 bases lay in between. The CDR3 is 14 amino acids. The CDR3 sequence is CASSVVGSGNTIYF. CDR3 bases: TGTGCCAGCAGCGTAGTTGGGTCTGGAAACACCATATATTTT.

The V gene is TRBV9, the J gene TRBJ1-1; possible D gene TRBD1, 6 bases. The CDR3 is 17 residues long. Germline lookup yields CDR1 SGDLS and CDR2 YYNGEE. V was trimmed by 4 bases and J by 8 bases, leaving 27 bases between them. CDR3 region: CASSSAPIGGSSREAFF. CDR3 nucleotide sequence: TGTGCCAGCAGCTCGGCCCCTATCGGGGGCAGCTCGAGGGAAGCTTTCTTT.

The chain has TRBV19 and TRBJ2-7; no clear D. The ends were cut back, 8 bases at V and 2 bases at J, with 10 bases in the middle. This CDR3 spans 12 amino acids. Germline CDR1 is LNHDA and CDR2 is SQIVND (reference sequence). Here the CDR3 reads CASLDPPYEQYF. CDR3 coding DNA: TGTGCCAGTTTGGACCCCCCCTACGAGCAGTACTTC.

This chain connects TRBV20-1 to TRBJ1-1; weak D call: TRBD1 (5 bases). The length of the CDR3 is 13 residues. CDR1 and CDR2 from the germline V gene are DFQATT and SNEGSKA (reference sequence). V lost 3 bases and J lost 0, with 8 bases in between. In DNA, the CDR3 is TGCAGTGCTAGTGAGGACATGAACACTGAAGCTTTCTTT. Amino acids: CSASEDMNTEAFF.

This chain uses TRBV7-2 with TRBJ1-3, with D unresolved. Looked up from germline, CDR1 is SGHTA and CDR2 is FQGNSA. The CDR3 loop spans 14 amino acids. Trimming left V 1 base short and J 2 bases short, with 6 bases between. The CDR3 reads CASSLGQPGNTIYF. CDR3 sequence (DNA): TGTGCCAGCAGCTTAGGACAACCTGGAAACACCATATATTTT.

The rearrangement joins TRBV12-3 or TRBV12-4 to TRBJ2-5; D might be TRBD1 (6 bases). This CDR3 comprises 13 residues. The V end was cut by 5 bases, the J end by 5 bases, with 12 bases between. The CDR3 loop reads CASSPQGLETQYF. Written as DNA, the CDR3 is TGTGCCAGCAGTCCACAGGGCCTCGAGACCCAGTACTTC.

This clone is a singleton in its sample. The genes are TRBV15 and TRBJ1-5, with 9 bases identical to TRBD1. This CDR3 is 18 amino acids long. V dropped 3 bases and J dropped 0; count of bases not matched to a gene: 9. The germline V gene encodes CDR1 LNHNV and CDR2 YYDKDF (reference sequence). The CDR3 is CATSSESGTGSSNQPQHF. The CDR3 region has the DNA TGTGCCACCAGCAGCGAATCCGGGACAGGGTCTAGCAATCAGCCCCAGCATTTT.

This sequence joins TRBV5-1 and TRBJ2-3; D could derive from TRBD1 or TRBD2 (6 bases each). Germline V gives CDR1 SGHRS, CDR2 YFSETQ. The CDR3 covers 15 residues. V was shortened by 8 bases and J by 4 bases, with 20 bases between the two germline ends. The CDR3 DNA reads TGCGCCAGTTGGGGGGCCCCTGGAAGGTCAGATACGCAGTATTTT. It translates to CASWGAPGRSDTQYF.

The gene calls are TRBV19 and TRBJ2-2, with D tentatively TRBD1 (6 bases). V lost 3 bases and J lost 0, with 11 bases in between. Germline assignment: CDR1 LNHDA and CDR2 SQIVND (reference sequence). CDR3 length: 16 residues. For the CDR3, the DNA is TGTGCCAGTAGTATCTCCGGGACAACGAACACCGGGGAGCTGTTTTTT. This translates into CASSISGTTNTGELFF.

The chain is built from TRBV10-3 and TRBJ2-3; 7 bases map to TRBD2. Germline V gene lookup returns CDR1 ENHRY and CDR2 SYGVKD. The CDR3 consists of 12 residues. V shed 10 bases, J shed 0 bases, and the junction held 1 base outside the gene matches. The CDR3 DNA reads TGTGCCACTAGCGGTAGCACAGATACGCAGTATTTT. Amino acid sequence: CATSGSTDTQYF.

The chain carries TRBV6-5 and TRBJ1-1, with no clear D. The germline V and J ends were trimmed by 9 bases and 5 bases, with 7 bases remaining between them. The germline gives CDR1 MNHEY, CDR2 SVGAGI. CDR3 length equals 10 residues. The CDR3 nucleotides are TGTGCCAGTGGTCGAACTGAAGCTTTCTTT. Translated, it gives CASGRTEAFF.

The chain combines TRBV21-1 with TRBJ2-5. TRBV21-1 corresponds to a pseudogene. This CDR3 comprises 17 residues. CDR3 DNA: TGTGCCAGCAGCCTCCGGACGGCAGGACCCCCCGAAGAGACCCAGTACTTC. Protein product: CASSLRTAGPPEETQYF.

The chain joins TRBV7-9 to TRBJ2-2; unclear D gene. Germline loops: CDR1 SEHNR, CDR2 FQNEAQ (reference sequence). Trimming stripped 1 base from V and 3 bases from J, with 6 bases between. This CDR3 spans 14 amino acids. In DNA, the CDR3 is TGTGCCAGCAGCTTAGATGGGTACACCGGGGAGCTGTTTTTT. It is translated as CASSLDGYTGELFF.

The chain couples TRBV6-5 to TRBJ1-2, with D possibly TRBD1 on 5 matching bases. This CDR3 is built from 13 residues. The V and J ends lost 6 bases and 1 base respectively, with 9 bases between them. Per germline, CDR1 MNHEY and CDR2 SVGAGI. The CDR3 nucleotides read TGTGCCAGCAGGGGGGGGGATAACTATGGCTACACCTTC. The encoded protein is CASRGGDNYGYTF.

This clone was counted once. The rearrangement links TRBV6-2 or TRBV6-3 to TRBJ1-4; unclear D gene. This CDR3 region has 15 residues. Per the germline V gene, CDR1 is MNHEY and CDR2 is SVGEGT. V was shortened by 4 bases and J by 5 bases, with 14 bases between the two germline ends. CDR3 sequence (DNA): TGTGCCAGCAGTTCCCGCCGGGTCACGAATGAAAAACTGTTTTTT. As protein: CASSSRRVTNEKLFF.

This clone has just one count. This chain links TRBV4-1 with TRBJ2-7, with D possibly TRBD1 on 6 matching bases. Per the germline V gene, CDR1 is MGHRA and CDR2 is YSYEKL. The CDR3 loop spans 16 amino acids. V gave up 0 bases and J gave up 1 base, with 13 bases separating them. CDR3 protein: CASSQDGAGVSYEQYF. CDR3 DNA sequence: TGCGCCAGCAGCCAAGATGGGGCAGGGGTTTCCTACGAGCAGTACTTC.

The chain carries TRBV28 and TRBJ1-5; D gene uncertain. V was cut by 7 bases and J by 5 bases, with 9 bases left in between. The germline V gene encodes CDR1 MDHEN and CDR2 SYDVKM. The CDR3 consists of 12 residues. The CDR3 reads CASTTGYQPQHF. The CDR3, as DNA: TGTGCCAGCACCACGGGGTATCAGCCCCAGCATTTT. Complete variable domain (other parts from reference TRBV28 and TRBJ1-5): DVKVTQSSRYLVKRTGEKVFLECVQDMDHENMFWYRQDPGLGLRLIYFSYDVKMKEKGDIPEGYSVSREKKERFSLILESASTNQTSMYLCASTTGYQPQHFGDGTRLSIL.

The chain combines TRBV19 with TRBJ2-1; perhaps D is TRBD1 or TRBD2 (6 bases each). This CDR3 is 13 amino acids long. V was clipped by 2 bases and J by 6 bases, with 8 bases between them. Germline V lookup: CDR1 LNHDA, CDR2 SQIVND (reference sequence). The CDR3 sequence: CASSIWGANEQFF. CDR3 nucleotides: TGTGCCAGTAGTATATGGGGGGCCAATGAGCAGTTCTTC.

The chain joins TRBV28 to TRBJ2-4; 7 bases align to TRBD1. The junction had 15 bases not matched to a gene; V was cut back by 6 bases and J by 7 bases. Germline V gives CDR1 MDHEN, CDR2 SYDVKM. The CDR3 totals 16 residues. CDR3 DNA: TGTGCCAGCAGCCCCTCCAGGACAGGTAGGGGGAACATTCAGTACTTC. It is translated as CASSPSRTGRGNIQYF.

V is TRBV20-1 and J is TRBJ1-4; 8 nucleotides agree with TRBD1. Germline CDR1 is DFQATT and CDR2 is SNEGSKA (reference sequence). This CDR3 has 14 amino acids. The J segment lost 5 bases and the V segment lost 6 bases, leaving 8 bases of the junction unmatched. The CDR3 DNA reads TGCAGTGCAAGTGAGGGACAGGCGAATGAAAAACTGTTTTTT. This translates into CSASEGQANEKLFF.

As concerns this clone: A junction boundary mismatches the germline segment, possibly from a read error. The J gene is TRBJ1-4, the V gene TRBV19, with D unresolved. Germline V lookup: CDR1 LNHDA, CDR2 SQIVND (reference sequence). The CDR3 is made up of 12 amino acids. DNA of the CDR3: TGTGCCAGTAGTATAAATGACGATCAAATGAAATTT. Translation gives CASSINDDQMKF. Filled out from reference TRBV19 and TRBJ1-4, the complete variable domain reads DGGITQSPKYLFRKEGQNVTLSCEQNLNHDAMYWYRQDPGQGLRLIYYSQIVNDFQKGDIAEGYSVSREKKESFPLTVTSAQKNPTAFYLCASSINDDQMKFGSGTQLSVL.

The rearrangement uses TRBV5-1 and TRBJ2-3; possibly TRBD1 or TRBD2 for D (5 bases each). The CDR3 sequence is 15 residues long. Between the trimmed V and J ends, which lost 3 bases and 2 bases, there was a span of 13 bases. Per the germline V gene, CDR1 is SGHRS and CDR2 is YFSETQ. The CDR3 is CASSSGTFSTDTQYF. The CDR3 DNA follows: TGCGCCAGCAGCTCGGGGACGTTTTCCACAGATACGCAGTATTTT.

The chain combines TRBV5-5 with TRBJ2-5, with 10 bases lining up with TRBD1. Per the germline V gene, CDR1 is SGHKS and CDR2 is YYEKEE (reference sequence). The CDR3 contains 19 residues. V lost 0 bases, J lost 5 bases, and 16 bases stayed unmatched. This CDR3 is CASSLELTTGTGEWETQYF. The DNA of the CDR3 is TGTGCCAGCAGCTTGGAACTGACTACCGGGACAGGGGAATGGGAGACCCAGTACTTC.

This clone was picked up one time. The chain links TRBV2 to TRBJ1-1, with 7 bases matching TRBD1. Trimming took 3 bases from V and 7 from J; bases not matched to a gene: 11. Germline V gene lookup returns CDR1 SNHLY and CDR2 FYNNEI. The CDR3 sequence is 15 residues long. This CDR3 is CASSETPGTAIEAFF. CDR3 coding DNA: TGTGCCAGCAGTGAGACCCCCGGGACAGCTATTGAAGCTTTCTTT. The complete variable domain, with remaining parts taken from reference TRBV2 and TRBJ1-1, reads EPEVTQTPSHQVTQMGQEVILRCVPISNHLYFYWYRQILGQKVEFLVSFYNNEISEKSEIFDDQFSVERPDGSNFTLKIRSTKLEDSAMYFCASSETPGTAIEAFFGQGTRLTVV.

V and J are TRBV2 and TRBJ1-2; possibly TRBD1 for D (6 bases). Germline CDR1 SNHLY, CDR2 FYNNEI. The CDR3 totals 12 residues. The V end lost 7 bases, the J end lost 4 bases, and 10 bases lay between the germline ends. CDR3 DNA: TGTGCCAGCAACAGGGCCGGCTATGGCTACACCTTC. Translated, it gives CASNRAGYGYTF.